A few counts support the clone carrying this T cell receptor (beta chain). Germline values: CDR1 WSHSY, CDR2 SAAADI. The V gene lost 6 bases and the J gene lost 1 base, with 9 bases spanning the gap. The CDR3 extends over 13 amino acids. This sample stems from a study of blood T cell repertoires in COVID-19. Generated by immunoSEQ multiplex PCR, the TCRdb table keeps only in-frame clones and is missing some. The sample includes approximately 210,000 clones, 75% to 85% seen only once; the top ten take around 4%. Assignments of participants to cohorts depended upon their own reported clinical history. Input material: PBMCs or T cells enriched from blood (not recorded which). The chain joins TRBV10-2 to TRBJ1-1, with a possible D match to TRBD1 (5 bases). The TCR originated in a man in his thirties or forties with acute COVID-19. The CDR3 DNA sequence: TGCGCCAGCAGCTTAACAGGGAACACTGAAGCTTTCTTT. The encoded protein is CASSLTGNTEAFF.